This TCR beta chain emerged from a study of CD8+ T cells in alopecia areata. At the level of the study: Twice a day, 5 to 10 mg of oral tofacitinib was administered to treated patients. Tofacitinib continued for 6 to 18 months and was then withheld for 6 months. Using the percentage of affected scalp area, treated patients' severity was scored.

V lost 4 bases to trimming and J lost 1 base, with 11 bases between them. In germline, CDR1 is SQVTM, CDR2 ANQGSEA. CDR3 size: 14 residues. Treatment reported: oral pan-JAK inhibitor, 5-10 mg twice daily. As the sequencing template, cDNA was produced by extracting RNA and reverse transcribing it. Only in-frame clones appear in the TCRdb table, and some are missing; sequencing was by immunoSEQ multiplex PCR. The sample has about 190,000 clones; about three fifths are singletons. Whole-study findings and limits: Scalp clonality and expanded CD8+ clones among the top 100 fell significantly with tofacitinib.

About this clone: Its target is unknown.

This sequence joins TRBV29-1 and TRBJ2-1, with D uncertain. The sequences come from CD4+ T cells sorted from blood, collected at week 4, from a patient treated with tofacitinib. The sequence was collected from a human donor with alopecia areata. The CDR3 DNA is TGCAGCGTTGTTAGTCCCGCATCCTACAATGAGCAGTTCTTC. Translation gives CSVVSPASYNEQFF.